This T cell receptor (beta chain) was observed in a study of blood T cells in healthy people across ages. This CDR3 spans 15 amino acids. Trimming took 6 bases from V and 4 from J; bases not matched to a gene: 6. The germline gives CDR1 LGHDT, CDR2 YNNKEL (reference sequence). A second PCR, run for about 6 to 11 cycles, used a sample-barcoded 5' primer plus a J-beta primer mix. TCRdb analysed the 5' RACE reads with MiXCR anew, one entry per CDR3 protein. The data contain 450,000 to 600,000 distinct CDR3 sequences, approximately 26% of them singletons. These records were also assigned to another study, of T cells of mothers and their children.

This sequence was found in a boy aged 2-15 years in good health. This rearrangement joins TRBV3-1 to TRBJ2-2; TRBD1 agrees at 9 bases. The sample taken for sequencing was blood. CDR3 residues: CASSRTGESTGELFF. The CDR3 nucleotides read TGTGCCAGCAGTCGGACAGGGGAATCCACCGGGGAGCTGTTTTTT.